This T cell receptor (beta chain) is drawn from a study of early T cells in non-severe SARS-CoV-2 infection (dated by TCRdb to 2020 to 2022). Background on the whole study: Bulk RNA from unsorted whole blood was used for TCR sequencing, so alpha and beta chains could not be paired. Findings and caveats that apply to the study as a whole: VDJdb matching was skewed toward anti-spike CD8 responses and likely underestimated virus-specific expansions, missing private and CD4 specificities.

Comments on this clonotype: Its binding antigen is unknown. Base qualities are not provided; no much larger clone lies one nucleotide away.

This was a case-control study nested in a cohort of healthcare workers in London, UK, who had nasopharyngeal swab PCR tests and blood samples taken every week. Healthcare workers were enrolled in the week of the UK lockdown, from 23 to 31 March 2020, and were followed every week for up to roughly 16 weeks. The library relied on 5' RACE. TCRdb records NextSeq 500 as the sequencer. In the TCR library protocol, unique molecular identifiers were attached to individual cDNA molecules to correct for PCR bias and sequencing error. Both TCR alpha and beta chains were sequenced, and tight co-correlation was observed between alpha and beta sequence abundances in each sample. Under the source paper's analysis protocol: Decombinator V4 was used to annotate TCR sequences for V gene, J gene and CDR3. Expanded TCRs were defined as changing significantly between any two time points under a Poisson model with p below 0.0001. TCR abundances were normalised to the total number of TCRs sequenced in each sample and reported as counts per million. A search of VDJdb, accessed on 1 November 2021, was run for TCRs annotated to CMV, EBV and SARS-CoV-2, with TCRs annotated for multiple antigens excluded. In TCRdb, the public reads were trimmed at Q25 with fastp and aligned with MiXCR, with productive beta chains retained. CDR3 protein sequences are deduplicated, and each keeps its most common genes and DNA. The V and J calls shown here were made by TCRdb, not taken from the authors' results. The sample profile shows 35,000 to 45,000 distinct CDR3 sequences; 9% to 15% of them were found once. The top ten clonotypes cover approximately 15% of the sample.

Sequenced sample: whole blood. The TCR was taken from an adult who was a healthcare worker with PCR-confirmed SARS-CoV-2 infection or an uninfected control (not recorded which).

The sequenced DNA: TGTGCCAGCAGCTTATTAGGCAGGGAAGACGGCTACACCTTC. Its coded protein is CASSLLGREDGYTF. The chain is made from TRBV5-6 and TRBJ1-2; matching of 5 bases hints at TRBD1 as the D gene. Trimming takes 2 bases from V and 8 bases from J, and the germline ends sit 16 bases apart. Spanning cysteine to phenylalanine, the CDR3 consists of 14 amino acids. Just CDR3 DNA is preserved here, 42 bases in frame from base 1. Per the germline V gene, SGHDT is the CDR1 and YYEEEE is the CDR2.